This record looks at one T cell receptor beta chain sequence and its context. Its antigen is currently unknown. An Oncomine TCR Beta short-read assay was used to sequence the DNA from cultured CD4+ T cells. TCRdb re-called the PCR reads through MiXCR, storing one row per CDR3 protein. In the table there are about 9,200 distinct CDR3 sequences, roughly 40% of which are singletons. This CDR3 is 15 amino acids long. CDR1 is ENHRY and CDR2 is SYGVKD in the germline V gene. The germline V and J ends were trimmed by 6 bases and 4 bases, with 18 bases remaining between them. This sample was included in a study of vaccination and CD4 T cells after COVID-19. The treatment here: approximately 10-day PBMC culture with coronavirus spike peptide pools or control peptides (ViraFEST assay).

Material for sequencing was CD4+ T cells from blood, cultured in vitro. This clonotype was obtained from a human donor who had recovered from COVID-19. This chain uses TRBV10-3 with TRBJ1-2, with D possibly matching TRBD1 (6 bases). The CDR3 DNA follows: TGTGCCATCAGCCCAGGGTTACAGGGAATCTATGGCTACACCTTC. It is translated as CAISPGLQGIYGYTF.